The rows below give T cell receptor beta chains drawn from one sample of a study of T-cell reconstitution after alpha-beta-depleted transplantation in children. TCRdb itself ran the PCR reads through MiXCR, one entry per CDR3 protein. The table records some 290,000 distinct CDR3 sequences, approximately 20% of them present only once. Specimen: PBMCs, mostly from graft donor cells, collected 180 days after TCRalphabeta/CD19-depleted stem cell transplant. The source of these receptors is a male patient younger than 18 who had a stem cell transplant for acute lymphoblastic leukemia, so the T cells may come from the graft donor. CDR3s include the opening cysteine and the closing phenylalanine or tryptophan.

TRBJ2-7	TRBV5-1	CASSLGLGAVEQYF
TRBJ2-6	TRBV20-1	CSAPKPGANVLTF
TRBJ1-5	TRBV29-1	CSVEAGDQPQHF
TRBJ2-6	TRBV6-4	CASSIQAQSGANVLTF
TRBJ2-1	TRBV27	CASSPPGTEQFF
TRBJ2-5	TRBV10-3	CAISETSGQETQYF
TRBJ2-5	TRBV7-3	CASSLFPGAAETQYF
TRBJ2-1	TRBV20-1	CSAARTVGNNEQFF
TRBJ2-1	TRBV27	CASSQEGVGEQFF
TRBJ1-5	TRBV5-1	CASSFGTGRDQPQHF
TRBJ2-1	TRBV6-5	CASSYQGPGYNEQFF
TRBJ1-2	TRBV5-1	CASSLGLGYGYTF
TRBJ1-2	TRBV12-3/TRBV12-4	CASSPRRINYGYTF
TRBJ2-7	TRBV10-3	CAISDPRKVDEQYF
TRBJ2-7	TRBV4-2	CASSQEGLLARTYEQYF
TRBJ2-4	TRBV5-4	CASSLEGLAGAGIQYF
TRBJ1-5	TRBV5-5	CASSLAQVQPQHF
TRBJ2-5	TRBV6-5	CASSYSVTSPERETQYF
TRBJ1-3	TRBV7-9	CASSLAPTAGNTIYF
TRBJ2-1	TRBV12-3/TRBV12-4	CASSLRQGAKDEQFF
TRBJ2-1	TRBV11-2	CASRSEMGLEQFF
TRBJ2-2	TRBV20-1	CSARDGTRVNTGELFF
TRBJ2-2	TRBV6-5	CASSFDRMNTGELFF
TRBJ1-5	TRBV3-1	CACSQGGWVRDGPNQPQHF
TRBJ2-5	TRBV7-3	CASSSGLAGVGETQYF
TRBJ1-3	TRBV7-6	CASSLLFSGGVHTIYF
TRBJ1-1	TRBV7-3	CASQRGGLNTEAFF
TRBJ2-4	TRBV25-1	CASSKGAGGAKNIQYF
TRBJ2-5	TRBV27	CASSLSTTQETQYF
TRBJ2-3	TRBV6-5	CASSYSIAAADTQYF
TRBJ2-7	TRBV4-1	CASSHSRLAGAYEQYF
TRBJ1-5	TRBV7-2	CASSLNYRGIVQPQHF
TRBJ2-7	TRBV5-5	CASSRRDRGSEQYF
TRBJ2-5	TRBV6-1	CASSRRLGRETQYF
TRBJ2-1	TRBV27	CASSLNGRAYNEQFF
TRBJ2-7	TRBV19	CASHGSGSSLYEQYF
TRBJ1-2	TRBV5-1	CASSLQGAYGYTF
TRBJ2-5	TRBV7-9	CASSPGPKRMETQYF
TRBJ1-2	TRBV5-6	CASSLVVDRGNTF
TRBJ2-1	TRBV7-3	CASSTHGTASSYNEQFF
TRBJ2-1	TRBV10-3	CAIRGTLPGEQFF
TRBJ2-1	TRBV7-9	CASSFTYHEQFF
TRBJ2-7	TRBV5-1	CASSPFLAGQGYEQYF
TRBJ2-3	TRBV10-3	CATAIRTGETDTQYF
TRBJ2-3	TRBV7-6	CASSFGSGRSSTDTQYF
TRBJ2-7	TRBV9	CASSVGRGSWEQYF